Listed here are 27 T cell receptor beta chains from one sample, sequenced in a study of identical twins. Using its own MiXCR run on the 5' RACE reads, TCRdb lists one record per CDR3 protein. The table shows hundreds of thousands of distinct CDR3 sequences, with roughly 20% occurring only once. The data were also submitted as part of a second study, on T cells expressing NK-cell markers.

The sequenced sample consisted of PBMCs. These receptors were taken from a woman aged 18-29 years in good health.

CDR3 amino acids: CSARDTPVGTQYF. Written as DNA, the CDR3 is TGCAGTGCTAGAGACACTCCCGTGGGTACGCAGTATTTT. The chain joins TRBV20-1 to TRBJ2-3; D gene unclear. The CDR3 contains 13 residues. Per the germline V gene, CDR1 is DFQATT and CDR2 is SNEGSKA (reference sequence). V was pared by 0 bases and J by 8 bases, with 12 bases between.

At least ten counts were recorded for this clonotype. The J gene is TRBJ2-3, the V gene TRBV7-9; D perhaps matches TRBD2 (5 bases). Germline values: CDR1 SEHNR, CDR2 FQNEAQ (reference sequence). The CDR3 is made up of 15 amino acids. V lost 5 bases, J lost 0 bases, and 12 bases lay in between. The CDR3 coding sequence is TGTGCCAGCAGCCCCCCGGGGTCTAGCACAGATACGCAGTATTTT. Translation gives CASSPPGSSTDTQYF.

The genes are TRBV7-9 and TRBJ1-2; 7 nucleotides match TRBD1. This CDR3 has 14 residues. The V gene end was trimmed by 5 bases and the J gene end by 4 bases; junction bases not matched to a gene: 7. Per germline, CDR1 SEHNR and CDR2 FQNEAQ (reference sequence). Here the CDR3 reads CASSHGDSFYGYTF. In DNA, the CDR3 is TGTGCCAGCAGCCACGGGGACAGCTTCTATGGCTACACCTTC.

The chain employs TRBV29-1 and TRBJ1-1; D call uncertain. CDR3 length: 15 amino acids. V lost 4 bases and J 1 base, leaving 16 bases between the germline ends. Germline assignment: CDR1 SQVTM and CDR2 ANQGSEA. The CDR3 loop is CSVGTAEDRNTEAFF. The CDR3 region has the DNA TGCAGCGTTGGTACTGCGGAAGATAGGAACACTGAAGCTTTCTTT.

A few counts support this clonotype. CDR3 DNA: TGTGCCAGCAGAGCCGACGTGGCTCACACTGAAGCTTTCTTT. Its protein is CASRADVAHTEAFF. The chain recombines TRBV7-9 with TRBJ1-1, with D unclear. CDR3 length equals 14 residues. V dropped 6 bases and J dropped 3 bases, with 14 bases sitting between them. Germline CDR1 and CDR2: SEHNR and FQNEAQ (reference sequence).

This clonotype was found a few times. V usage is TRBV7-9 and J usage is TRBJ1-4; D may be TRBD1 (6 bases). The CDR3 is 13 amino acids. V lost 5 bases, J lost 10 bases, and 14 bases lay in between. Germline V lookup: CDR1 SEHNR, CDR2 FQNEAQ (reference sequence). CDR3 coding DNA: TGTGCCAGCAGCAACGAGGGGGGTACAAAACTGTTTTTT. Protein sequence: CASSNEGGTKLFF.

This clonotype was counted a few times. J is TRBJ2-1 and V is TRBV5-1; 8 bases fit TRBD1. The germline V gene encodes CDR1 SGHRS and CDR2 YFSETQ. The CDR3 is 15 residues long. V lost 6 bases and J lost 3; bases outside the gene matches: 8. Here the CDR3 DNA reads TGCGCCAGCAAATGGACAGGGCCTGGCTACAATGAGCAGTTCTTC. Translation gives CASKWTGPGYNEQFF.

This clonotype occurred a few times. The gene calls are TRBV21-1 and TRBJ2-3; no DNA check was done on the table's D call, TRBD2. TRBV21-1 is a recognized pseudogene. CDR3 length: 15 amino acids. The CDR3: CASRRLAYSTDTQYF. The CDR3 DNA sequence: TGTGCCAGCAGGCGGCTAGCCTATAGCACAGATACGCAGTATTTT.

The table lists this clonotype with many counts. The rearrangement uses TRBV20-1 and TRBJ1-1, with D hard to call. CDR1 is DFQATT, CDR2 SNEGSKA, per germline (reference sequence). V lost 0 bases and J lost 3, with 11 bases in between. This CDR3 has 14 amino acids. The CDR3 bases are TGCAGTGCTAGAGATACGGGAGGGCACACTGAAGCTTTCTTT. It is translated as CSARDTGGHTEAFF.

This clonotype has at least ten counts. The chain carries TRBV4-1 and TRBJ1-3; no definite D call. Trimming left V 1 base short and J 2 bases short, with 12 bases between. Germline lookup yields CDR1 MGHRA and CDR2 YSYEKL. This CDR3 is built from 16 residues. The CDR3 DNA reads as TGCGCCAGCAGCCAAGGGTGGACTACGCCTGGAAACACCATATATTTT. It yields the protein CASSQGWTTPGNTIYF.

This sequence joins TRBV20-1 and TRBJ2-1; 7 nucleotides agree with TRBD2. Germline CDR1 and CDR2: DFQATT and SNEGSKA (reference sequence). CDR3 length equals 12 residues. V lost 0 bases, J lost 13 bases, and 6 bases stayed unmatched. For the CDR3, the DNA is TGCAGTGCTAGAGATGGAACTAGCGTACAGTTCTTC. This encodes CSARDGTSVQFF.

CDR3 residues: CASSSPGAREQYF. Here the CDR3 DNA reads TGTGCCAGCAGCTCCCCAGGAGCTAGAGAGCAGTACTTC. V is TRBV7-9 and J is TRBJ2-7, with D hard to call. Trimming pared 4 bases from V and 7 bases from J, leaving 14 bases between. The CDR3 is 13 amino acids. Germline loops: CDR1 SEHNR, CDR2 FQNEAQ (reference sequence). Complete variable domain (other parts from reference TRBV7-9 and TRBJ2-7): DTGVSQNPRHKITKRGQNVTFRCDPISEHNRLYWYRQTLGQGPEFLTYFQNEAQLEKSRLLSDRFSAERPKGSFSTLEIQRTEQGDSAMYLCASSSPGAREQYFGPGTRLTVT.

Only a few counts were recorded for this clonotype. The chain is built from TRBV24-1 and TRBJ2-7, with unresolved D. CDR1 and CDR2 from the germline V gene are KGHDR and SFDVKD. V was pared by 3 bases and J by 7 bases, with 27 bases between. CDR3 length: 18 residues. CDR3 amino acids: CATSDLGLGSVHHEEQYF. CDR3 DNA: TGTGCCACCAGTGATCTTGGTTTAGGCTCGGTTCACCACGAAGAGCAGTACTTC.

CDR3 bases: TGTGCCAGCACCCCTACCTTACGAGGAGGCGGCGGCTACACCTTC. Encoded protein: CASTPTLRGGGGYTF. V is TRBV6-1 and J is TRBJ1-2; no firm D call. Germline CDR1 is MNHNS and CDR2 is SASEGT. The V and J ends lost 7 bases and 8 bases respectively, with 23 bases between them. The CDR3 has 15 amino acids.

The V and J genes are TRBV12-3 or TRBV12-4 and TRBJ1-2; no clear D. Between the trimmed V and J ends, which lost 10 bases and 8 bases, there was a span of 11 bases. CDR3 size: 10 residues. This CDR3 is CATSFRGYTF. Written as DNA, the CDR3 is TGTGCCACCTCCTTCCGAGGCTACACCTTC.

This clonotype has more than one count but fewer than ten. V usage is TRBV10-3 and J usage is TRBJ2-3; 8 bases align to TRBD2. The CDR3 spans 16 residues. Germline lookup yields CDR1 ENHRY and CDR2 SYGVKD. After removal of 2 bases from V and 1 base from J, the junction contained 5 bases not matched to a gene. The CDR3 protein is CAISEPLAAGTDTQYF. Here the CDR3 DNA reads TGTGCCATCAGTGAGCCACTAGCGGCGGGCACAGATACGCAGTATTTT.

The V gene is TRBV12-3 or TRBV12-4, the J gene TRBJ1-4; D is possibly TRBD1 (5 bases). This CDR3 is 15 amino acids long. The V gene lost 6 bases and the J gene lost 5 bases, with 16 bases spanning the gap. CDR3 in DNA: TGTGCCAGCAGAGATACCGGGACCGCGAATGAAAAACTGTTTTTT. Translated, it gives CASRDTGTANEKLFF.

The chain uses TRBV6-1 and TRBJ2-1, with unresolved D. The CDR3 consists of 15 residues. V lost 6 bases and J 7 bases, leaving 19 bases between the germline ends. Germline-derived CDR1 and CDR2 are MNHNS and SASEGT. The CDR3 is CASRDLGAMGNEQFF. The CDR3, as DNA: TGTGCCAGCAGGGATCTGGGCGCTATGGGGAATGAGCAGTTCTTC.

The CDR3 loop is CASSQAINEQFF. As DNA, the CDR3 is TGCGCCAGCAGCCAAGCAATAAATGAGCAGTTCTTC. This chain links TRBV4-1 with TRBJ2-1; no firm D call. Germline V lookup: CDR1 MGHRA, CDR2 YSYEKL. The CDR3 contains 12 residues. V lost 1 base and J lost 7, with 5 bases in between.

This clonotype has at least ten counts. This chain uses TRBV10-1 with TRBJ2-3, with TRBD2 matching 9 bases. The germline CDR1 and CDR2 sequences are WNHNN and SYGVQD (reference sequence). The CDR3 runs to 14 residues. Losses at the gene ends were 6 bases for V and 5 bases for J; bases not matched to a gene: 6. CDR3 nucleotide sequence: TGCGCCAGCAGCGCGGGGGGGCCTGGAGATACGCAGTATTTT. It codes for CASSAGGPGDTQYF.

The chain has TRBV12-3 or TRBV12-4 and TRBJ1-5, with D tentatively TRBD1 (5 bases). The CDR3 is made up of 14 amino acids. Trimming took off 4 bases at V and 1 base at J, with 8 bases between the two ends. This CDR3 is CASSWGLSNQPQHF. In DNA form, the CDR3 reads TGTGCCAGCAGTTGGGGGTTGAGCAATCAGCCCCAGCATTTT.

Only a few counts were recorded for this clonotype. The rearrangement joins TRBV20-1 to TRBJ2-5; 12 nucleotides line up with TRBD2. Germline V gene sequence: CDR1 DFQATT, CDR2 SNEGSKA (reference sequence). With V trimmed by 5 bases and J by 4 bases, 8 bases remained unmatched. CDR3 length equals 15 residues. CDR3 in amino acids: CSASRTSGVAETQYF. Written as DNA, the CDR3 is TGCAGTGCTTCCCGGACTAGCGGGGTGGCAGAGACCCAGTACTTC.

This clonotype appeared many times. The rearrangement links TRBV20-1 to TRBJ2-3; a weak D match, TRBD2 (7 bases). The CDR3 runs 10 residues. CDR1 and CDR2 from the germline V gene are DFQATT and SNEGSKA (reference sequence). CDR3 amino acids: CSGGPDTQYF. The CDR3 region has the DNA TGCAGCGGGGGGCCTGATACGCAGTATTTT.

This clonotype was recorded a few times. The chain uses TRBV6-1 and TRBJ1-2, with 7 bases identical to TRBD1. Losses at the gene ends were 5 bases for V and 7 bases for J; bases not matched to a gene: 16. Germline lookup yields CDR1 MNHNS and CDR2 SASEGT. CDR3 length: 16 amino acids. CDR3 loop: CASSPDGVTGEGGYTF. CDR3 coding DNA: TGTGCCAGCAGTCCTGACGGAGTAACAGGGGAGGGTGGCTACACCTTC.

This clonotype was seen a handful of times. The DNA of the CDR3 is TGTGCCAGCAGTTACCGGGGCGGAAAGTGGTCCTACGAGCAGTACTTC. This gives the protein CASSYRGGKWSYEQYF. The V call is TRBV6-5, the J call TRBJ2-7; D is perhaps TRBD1 or TRBD2 (5 bases each). The V and J ends lost 2 bases and 1 base respectively, with 15 bases between them. Germline V CDR1 and CDR2: MNHEY, SVGAGI. The CDR3 loop spans 16 amino acids.

The rearrangement uses TRBV27 and TRBJ2-1, with 9 bases identical to TRBD1. The V and J ends lost 10 bases and 10 bases, in that order; junction bases with no gene match: 8. From germline, CDR1 is MNHEY and CDR2 SMNVEV (reference sequence). This CDR3 is 12 amino acids long. The DNA for the CDR3 is TGTGCCATTAAGACAGGGGGTCGGGAGCAGTTCTTC. Protein product: CAIKTGGREQFF.

This clonotype has a handful of counts. This chain uses TRBV12-5 with TRBJ1-1, with a possible D match to TRBD1 (5 bases). V shed 6 bases and J shed 1 base, with 18 bases lying between them. The CDR3 has 16 amino acids. Per the germline V gene, CDR1 is LGHNT and CDR2 is FRNRAP. CDR3 residues: CASGTPPGRTNTEAFF. In nucleotides, the CDR3 is TGTGCTAGTGGCACGCCACCGGGACGAACGAACACTGAAGCTTTCTTT.